The 29 T cell receptor beta chains in this list originate from one sample, sequenced in a study of CD4+ T cells in melanoma (dated 2022 in TCRdb). Library preparation was by the immunoSEQ multiplex PCR assay. TCRdb took over this immuneACCESS table, retaining in-frame rearrangements with V and J assigned. Such tables are incomplete; in checked studies, under half of the missing clones stem from an unresolved V gene, and the remainder is unexplained. This sample has around 100,000 clones in its table, and approximately 90% of those were observed once. The ten biggest clones cover about 3.3% of the sample. The sample consisted of peripheral blood. The receptors originated from a human donor with melanoma.

The CDR3: CASSLVGSNSNYGYTF. The CDR3 DNA sequence: TGTGCCAGCAGCTTAGTGGGCAGTAATTCTAACTATGGCTACACCTTC. The V call is TRBV7-3, the J call TRBJ1-2; D gene ambiguous. CDR3 length equals 16 residues. With 2 bases removed from V and 0 bases from J, the gap between germline ends came to 13 bases. Germline CDR1 SGHTA, CDR2 FQGTGA. The entire variable domain, with the rest obtained from reference TRBV7-3 and TRBJ1-2, is as follows: GAGVSQTPSNKVTEKGKYVELRCDPISGHTALYWYRQSLGQGPEFLIYFQGTGAADDSGLPNDRFFAVRPEGSVSTLKIQRTERGDSAVYLCASSLVGSNSNYGYTFGSGTRLTVV.

The rearrangement joins TRBV7-2 to TRBJ2-5, with D possibly TRBD1 on 6 matching bases. The better agreement between TRBJ2-7 and the DNA end casts doubt on the J call. The CDR3 is 17 residues long. Germline values: CDR1 SGHTA, CDR2 FQGNSA. The chain's CDR3 is CASSLRGGQWNSYEQYF. CDR3 DNA sequence: TGTGCCAGCAGCTTAAGAGGCGGACAGTGGAACTCCTACGAGCAGTACTTC.

V is TRBV28 and J is TRBJ1-5; 9 bases match TRBD1. The germline V gene encodes CDR1 MDHEN and CDR2 SYDVKM. With 7 bases clipped from V and 5 bases from J, the junction kept 21 bases outside the gene matches. The CDR3 is 19 residues long. For the CDR3, the DNA is TGTGCCAGCAACACTCTAATGAACAGGGGGCGCGGGAAGGATCAGCCCCAGCATTTT. Residues: CASNTLMNRGRGKDQPQHF.

This chain joins TRBV19 and TRBJ2-1; 8 bases line up with TRBD2. CDR3 length: 19 amino acids. CDR1 and CDR2 from the germline V gene are LNHDA and SQIVND (reference sequence). Trimming cost V 5 bases and J 1 base; bases outside gene matches: 16. The CDR3 here is CASSPRGVSGIGSYNEQFF. The CDR3 DNA follows: TGTGCCAGTAGTCCTCGAGGTGTTAGCGGGATAGGGTCCTACAATGAGCAGTTCTTC.

The V gene is TRBV2, the J gene TRBJ1-2, with 9 bases aligning to TRBD1. The CDR3 runs 13 residues. V lost 6 bases and J lost 8; bases outside the gene matches: 7. In germline, CDR1 is SNHLY, CDR2 FYNNEI. Written as DNA, the CDR3 is TGTGCCAGCAGACTGGGACAGGGTAGAGGCTACACCTTC. Translating gives CASRLGQGRGYTF.

The V gene is TRBV29-1, the J gene TRBJ2-1, with 10 bases that match TRBD1. Unmatched junction bases numbered 7, after V lost 7 bases and J lost 4 bases. The germline V gene encodes CDR1 SQVTM and CDR2 ANQGSEA. This CDR3 is 14 amino acids long. The CDR3 reads CSAPGQGSYNEQFF. Written as DNA, the CDR3 is TGCAGCGCACCGGGACAGGGGTCATACAATGAGCAGTTCTTC.

The chain has TRBV27 and TRBJ2-3; 9 positions agree with TRBD1. Germline-derived CDR1 and CDR2 are MNHEY and SMNVEV (reference sequence). Unmatched junction bases numbered 13, after V lost 6 bases and J lost 6 bases. There are 16 residues in the CDR3. The CDR3 DNA reads as TGTGCCAGCAGACCCCGGGGACAGGGAGACATTGATACGCAGTATTTT. Protein: CASRPRGQGDIDTQYF.

This chain links TRBV7-9 with TRBJ1-2; D is uncertain. The CDR3 totals 12 residues. V was clipped by 10 bases and J by 8 bases, with 17 bases between them. The germline CDR1 and CDR2 sequences are SEHNR and FQNEAQ (reference sequence). CDR3 sequence: CATDGEEGGYTF. The DNA for the CDR3 is TGTGCCACGGACGGGGAAGAAGGGGGCTACACCTTC. The whole variable domain, remainder taken from reference TRBV7-9 and TRBJ1-2, is DTGVSQNPRHKITKRGQNVTFRCDPISEHNRLYWYRQTLGQGPEFLTYFQNEAQLEKSRLLSDRFSAERPKGSFSTLEIQRTEQGDSAMYLCATDGEEGGYTFGSGTRLTVV.

The rearrangement uses TRBV19 and TRBJ1-5; no definite D call. Trimming cost V 3 bases and J 7 bases, with 13 bases left between them. This CDR3 has 14 residues. In germline, CDR1 is LNHDA, CDR2 SQIVND (reference sequence). The DNA of the CDR3 is TGTGCCAGTAGTATGTACGGGCCAGGCCAGCCCCAGCATTTT. Residues: CASSMYGPGQPQHF.

V is TRBV2 and J is TRBJ1-5, with unresolved D. CDR1 and CDR2 from the germline V gene are SNHLY and FYNNEI. The CDR3 extends over 14 amino acids. Trimming took 7 bases from V and 1 from J, leaving 11 bases between them. The CDR3 nucleotides are TGTGCCAGCACGCGTTCGAACAGCAATCAGCCCCAGCATTTT. This gives the protein CASTRSNSNQPQHF.

The genes are TRBV4-3 and TRBJ2-5; D might be TRBD1 (7 bases). This CDR3 is built from 17 residues. CDR1 and CDR2 (germline): LGHNA, YSLEER. Trimming took 0 bases from V and 5 from J, leaving 19 bases between them. The chain's CDR3 is CASSQDLDRAGGETQYF. CDR3 DNA sequence: TGCGCCAGCAGCCAAGATCTTGACAGGGCTGGGGGGGAGACCCAGTACTTC.

This clone appeared a single time. The chain has TRBV28 and TRBJ1-5; 8 bases agree with TRBD1. This CDR3 is built from 15 residues. The trim removed 7 bases at V and 1 base at J, leaving 6 bases unmatched. CDR1 MDHEN and CDR2 SYDVKM come from the germline V gene. The CDR3 is CASTVTGASNQPQHF. DNA for the CDR3: TGTGCCAGCACCGTGACAGGGGCGAGCAATCAGCCCCAGCATTTT. Combining the CDR3 with reference TRBV28 and TRBJ1-5 gives the whole variable domain DVKVTQSSRYLVKRTGEKVFLECVQDMDHENMFWYRQDPGLGLRLIYFSYDVKMKEKGDIPEGYSVSREKKERFSLILESASTNQTSMYLCASTVTGASNQPQHFGDGTRLSIL.

The rearrangement links TRBV19 to TRBJ2-3; possibly TRBD2 for D (6 bases). This CDR3 is 17 amino acids long. Germline CDR1 LNHDA, CDR2 SQIVND (reference sequence). The V end lost 5 bases, the J end lost 0 bases, and 18 bases lay between the germline ends. The CDR3 protein is CASSDYWRDSSTDTQYF. CDR3 nucleotides: TGTGCCAGTAGTGATTACTGGCGGGACTCTAGCACAGATACGCAGTATTTT.

The gene calls are TRBV5-4 and TRBJ2-7; 7 bases map to TRBD1. V gave up 3 bases and J gave up 3 bases; unmatched junction bases: 12. The V gene's germline CDR1 is SGHNT and CDR2 YYREEE (reference sequence). CDR3 length equals 16 residues. In DNA, the CDR3 is TGTGCCAGCAGCTGGGCGACAGGGCGAGGGGTCTACGAGCAGTACTTC. It encodes CASSWATGRGVYEQYF. Full variable domain (missing parts from reference TRBV5-4 and TRBJ2-7): ETGVTQSPTHLIKTRGQQVTLRCSSQSGHNTVSWYQQALGQGPQFIFQYYREEENGRGNFPPRFSGLQFPNYSSELNVNALELDDSALYLCASSWATGRGVYEQYFGPGTRLTVT.

V gene TRBV19 combines with J gene TRBJ2-7; D is possibly TRBD2 (5 bases). V was trimmed by 5 bases and J by 3 bases, leaving 11 bases between them. The length of the CDR3 is 13 residues. Germline CDR1 LNHDA, CDR2 SQIVND (reference sequence). The CDR3 bases are TGTGCCAGTAGTGATTACGGGGACTACGAGCAGTACTTC. It is translated as CASSDYGDYEQYF.

The J gene is TRBJ1-1, the V gene TRBV23-1; possibly TRBD1 for D (5 bases). TRBV23-1 is assigned to the ORF class and has an uncertain function. This CDR3 spans 13 amino acids. V shed 3 bases and J shed 6 bases, with 11 bases lying between them. In DNA form, the CDR3 reads TGCGCCAGCAGTCATCCCAGGGTTTCTGAAGCTTTCTTT. Translating it yields CASSHPRVSEAFF.

The chain has TRBV5-6 and TRBJ2-7, with D possibly matching TRBD1 (6 bases). The CDR3 covers 14 residues. Germline V lookup: CDR1 SGHDT, CDR2 YYEEEE. V lost 4 bases, J lost 6 bases, and 17 bases lay in between. The CDR3 DNA reads TGTGCCAGCAGCCCCGTCGAACAGGGTGCCGAGCAGTACTTC. Amino acids: CASSPVEQGAEQYF.

This chain uses TRBV7-9 with TRBJ2-7, with D unresolved. From germline, CDR1 is SEHNR and CDR2 FQNEAQ (reference sequence). The CDR3 has 15 amino acids. Trimming took off 2 bases at V and 6 bases at J, with 17 bases between the two ends. The CDR3 nucleotides read TGTGCCAGCAGCTTATACTCAGACAATTCCCTCGAGCAGTACTTC. It encodes CASSLYSDNSLEQYF.

The J gene is TRBJ2-5, the V gene TRBV21-1; the D call in the table, TRBD1, was not verified against the DNA. TRBV21-1 is annotated as a pseudogene. The CDR3 sequence is 15 residues long. CDR3 region: CASSLRDRGQETQYF. CDR3 sequence (DNA): TGTGCCAGCAGCCTCCGGGACAGGGGTCAAGAGACCCAGTACTTC.

The J gene is TRBJ2-6, the V gene TRBV27; D call uncertain. Germline CDR1 MNHEY, CDR2 SMNVEV (reference sequence). The CDR3 sequence is 14 residues long. Deletions cut 2 bases from V and 0 bases from J, with 2 bases between. In DNA, the CDR3 is TGTGCCAGCAGTTTAAGCTCTGGGGCCAACGTCCTGACTTTC. It yields the protein CASSLSSGANVLTF. The whole variable domain, remainder taken from reference TRBV27 and TRBJ2-6, is EAQVTQNPRYLITVTGKKLTVTCSQNMNHEYMSWYRQDPGLGLRQIYYSMNVEVTDKGDVPEGYKVSRKEKRNFPLILESPSPNQTSLYFCASSLSSGANVLTFGAGSRLTVL.

The count of this clone is one. The genes are TRBV19 and TRBJ1-3; D unclear. Germline assignment: CDR1 LNHDA and CDR2 SQIVND (reference sequence). CDR3 length: 14 amino acids. Trimming shortened V by 10 bases and J by 0 bases, and 13 bases separated the two germline ends. CDR3 region: CATSLGSSGNTIYF. DNA for the CDR3: TGTGCCACCTCCCTTGGGAGCTCTGGAAACACCATATATTTT.

The chain uses TRBV5-1 and TRBJ1-3; D gene ambiguous. This CDR3 spans 13 amino acids. Trimming cost V 0 bases and J 4 bases, with 5 bases left between them. Germline V gives CDR1 SGHRS, CDR2 YFSETQ. The CDR3 reads CASSLGHGNTIYF. The CDR3 bases are TGCGCCAGCAGCTTGGGGCACGGAAACACCATATATTTT.

The rearrangement uses TRBV7-3 and TRBJ1-2; TRBD1 matches at 10 bases. CDR3 length: 15 residues. Germline CDR1 is SGHTA and CDR2 is FQGTGA. Trimming cost V 6 bases and J 6 bases; bases outside gene matches: 10. The CDR3 sequence: CASRGKTGTGDGYTF. CDR3 sequence (DNA): TGTGCCAGCAGGGGAAAGACCGGGACAGGGGATGGCTACACCTTC.

The V call is TRBV7-9, the J call TRBJ1-1; 8 bases map to TRBD1. CDR1 SEHNR and CDR2 FQNEAQ come from the germline V gene (reference sequence). J gave up 3 bases and V 4 bases, and 4 bases lay outside the gene matches. This CDR3 has 14 amino acids. In DNA, the CDR3 is TGTGCCAGCAGCTCACTACAGGGGGACACTGAAGCTTTCTTT. Its protein product is CASSSLQGDTEAFF.

This sequence joins TRBV16 and TRBJ1-2, with 7 nucleotides matching TRBD1. V lost 2 bases to trimming and J lost 6 bases; unmatched junction nucleotides: 6. Germline values: CDR1 KGHSY, CDR2 FQNENV. This CDR3 is built from 14 residues. Written as DNA, the CDR3 is TGTGCCAGCAGCCAAGAGGACAGGTGGGATGGCTACACCTTC. Translated: CASSQEDRWDGYTF.

This clone was seen more than once but under ten times. The genes are TRBV9 and TRBJ1-5, with D hard to call. Germline CDR1 and CDR2: SGDLS and YYNGEE. The CDR3 covers 15 residues. With 0 bases removed from V and 7 bases from J, the gap between germline ends came to 14 bases. CDR3 in amino acids: CASSVGPGSWQPQHF. The CDR3 DNA sequence: TGTGCCAGCAGCGTAGGCCCAGGATCTTGGCAGCCCCAGCATTTT.

V gene TRBV6-5 combines with J gene TRBJ2-7, with D perhaps TRBD2 (5 bases). V was shortened by 2 bases and J by 2 bases, with 7 bases between the two germline ends. The CDR3 is 13 amino acids. CDR1 MNHEY and CDR2 SVGAGI come from the germline V gene. CDR3 DNA: TGTGCCAGCAGTTACAGGACTCCCTACGAGCAGTACTTC. Translation gives CASSYRTPYEQYF.

The gene calls are TRBV9 and TRBJ2-7; 16 bases are shared with TRBD2. The V gene's germline CDR1 is SGDLS and CDR2 YYNGEE. The CDR3 spans 16 residues. After removal of 0 bases from V and 4 bases from J, the junction contained 1 base not matched to a gene. CDR3 sequence (DNA): TGTGCCAGCAGCGTAGGGGGACTAGCGGGAGGGTACGAGCAGTACTTC. Translation: CASSVGGLAGGYEQYF.

V usage is TRBV29-1 and J usage is TRBJ1-5; 8 bases match TRBD1. Trimming removed 2 bases from V and 0 bases from J; junction bases left unmatched: 12. The CDR3 consists of 18 residues. Germline V gene lookup returns CDR1 SQVTM and CDR2 ANQGSEA. In DNA form, the CDR3 reads TGCAGCGTTGAAATGGCAGGGGGCGCGGAATATAGCAATCAGCCCCAGCATTTT. It yields the protein CSVEMAGGAEYSNQPQHF.